This T cell receptor (beta chain) was sequenced in a study of blood T cells in healthy people across ages. Donors gave ten milliliters of peripheral blood apiece. The use of a sample-barcoded 5' primer and a J-beta primer mix characterized a second PCR of roughly 6 to 11 cycles. TCRdb reprocessed the 5' RACE reads with MiXCR, giving one entry per CDR3 protein. The sample lists hundreds of thousands of distinct CDR3 sequences, 35% to 50% occurring once. J lost 6 bases, V lost 6 bases, and 19 bases had no gene match. The germline CDR1 and CDR2 sequences are SGHTA and FQGNSA. CDR3 length: 18 residues. This chain connects TRBV7-2 to TRBJ2-2, with TRBD2 matching over 7 bases. Sequenced material: blood. This sequence was found in a man at least 80 years old in good health. The CDR3 spells CASSFPPSGRAGPGELFF. The CDR3 DNA sequence: TGTGCCAGCAGTTTCCCCCCTTCGGGGCGAGCGGGACCCGGGGAGCTGTTTTTT.